The 28 T cell receptor beta chains below come from one sample, sequenced in a study of CD8+ T cells in alopecia areata. RNA extraction and reverse transcription yielded cDNA as sequencing template. Profiled with immunoSEQ multiplex PCR; TCRdb holds only in-frame clones, not every one. The profile covers around 120,000 clones, with roughly two fifths appearing a single time and roughly 3.3% taken by the ten largest. The specimen sequenced was CD4+ T cells sorted from blood. The source of these receptors is a human donor with alopecia areata.

J is TRBJ2-5 and V is TRBV6-6; D gene ambiguous. The germline gives CDR1 MNHNY, CDR2 SVGAGI (reference sequence). V gave up 0 bases and J gave up 5 bases, with 4 bases separating them. This CDR3 has 12 residues. The CDR3 DNA follows: TGTGCCAGCAGTTACTCGGGCGAGACCCAGTACTTC. Amino acid sequence: CASSYSGETQYF.

This clone was observed a few times. J is TRBJ2-2 and V is TRBV7-9; 7 positions match TRBD1. Germline V gene lookup returns CDR1 SEHNR and CDR2 FQNEAQ (reference sequence). V shed 4 bases and J 7 bases; nucleotides not matched to a gene: 12. The CDR3 covers 16 residues. CDR3: CASSSRTGPTYGELFF. CDR3 DNA sequence: TGTGCCAGCAGCTCCCGGACAGGCCCGACGTACGGGGAGCTGTTTTTT. Full variable domain (missing parts from reference TRBV7-9 and TRBJ2-2): DTGVSQNPRHKITKRGQNVTFRCDPISEHNRLYWYRQTLGQGPEFLTYFQNEAQLEKSRLLSDRFSAERPKGSFSTLEIQRTEQGDSAMYLCASSSRTGPTYGELFFGEGSRLTVL.

J is TRBJ2-3 and V is TRBV27; D is perhaps TRBD1 or TRBD2 (5 bases each). Trimming shortened V by 4 bases and J by 2 bases, and 10 bases separated the two germline ends. Germline V lookup: CDR1 MNHEY, CDR2 SMNVEV (reference sequence). CDR3 length: 14 residues. CDR3 protein: CASSYQGVTDTQYF. As DNA, the CDR3 is TGTGCCAGCAGTTATCAGGGAGTCACAGATACGCAGTATTTT.

The chain has TRBV27 and TRBJ2-7; the match to TRBD2 covers 10 bases. The V gene end was trimmed by 10 bases and the J gene end by 4 bases; junction bases not matched to a gene: 10. The CDR3 is 14 residues long. The germline CDR1 and CDR2 sequences are MNHEY and SMNVEV (reference sequence). CDR3 in DNA: TGTGCCACTTCATCGTCACTAGCGGGGTACGAGCAGTACTTC. Translation gives CATSSSLAGYEQYF.

The chain has TRBV29-1 and TRBJ1-4; a possible D gene is TRBD1 (5 bases). Germline V gene lookup returns CDR1 SQVTM and CDR2 ANQGSEA. The V end lost 6 bases, the J end lost 4 bases, and 15 bases lay between the germline ends. This CDR3 has 14 residues. The DNA of the CDR3 is TGCAGCGTGGGACCTGACAGTAATAATGAAAAACTGTTTTTT. The encoded protein is CSVGPDSNNEKLFF.

This chain links TRBV4-1 with TRBJ2-1, with 10 bases fitting TRBD1. Trimming at V came to 3 bases and at J to 1 base, leaving 15 bases not matched to a gene. The CDR3 runs to 20 residues. Germline CDR1 is MGHRA and CDR2 is YSYEKL. CDR3 nucleotide sequence: TGCGCCAGCAGCCACAATCCGCTAAACCGACAGGGGGCTTCCTACAATGAGCAGTTCTTC. Its translation: CASSHNPLNRQGASYNEQFF.

The chain joins TRBV30 to TRBJ2-6; the match to TRBD1 covers 7 bases. The ends lost 4 bases at V and 0 bases at J; junction bases unmatched: 15. The CDR3 has 19 amino acids. Germline loops: CDR1 GTSNPN, CDR2 SVGIG (reference sequence). CDR3 nucleotides: TGTGCCTGGACTTGGCAGGGACAGCGACCTAGCTCTGGGGCCAACGTCCTGACTTTC. Protein product: CAWTWQGQRPSSGANVLTF.

The V gene is TRBV6-5, the J gene TRBJ2-1, with D possibly matching TRBD1 (5 bases). V lost 6 bases and J lost 2, with 14 bases in between. CDR3 size: 15 residues. The germline V gene encodes CDR1 MNHEY and CDR2 SVGAGI. The CDR3, as DNA: TGTGCCAGCAGATTGACAGACGGTGCCTACAATGAGCAGTTCTTC. It is translated as CASRLTDGAYNEQFF.

This clone has a handful of counts. The chain uses TRBV29-1 and TRBJ2-7; D possibly corresponds to TRBD1 (5 bases). The CDR3 length is 13 residues. CDR1 and CDR2 (germline): SQVTM, ANQGSEA. Trimming cost V 4 bases and J 0 bases, with 10 bases left between them. CDR3 sequence (DNA): TGCAGCGTTGGGGGCCGTAGCTCCTACGAGCAGTACTTC. It yields the protein CSVGGRSSYEQYF.

The chain employs TRBV18 and TRBJ2-5, with D uncertain. Looked up from germline, CDR1 is KGHSH and CDR2 is LQKENI. This CDR3 comprises 13 residues. V lost 6 bases and J 5 bases, leaving 13 bases between the germline ends. CDR3 in amino acids: CASSTLQGETQYF. CDR3 in DNA: TGTGCCAGCTCGACACTTCAAGGCGAGACCCAGTACTTC.

This clone has more than one count but fewer than ten. This chain joins TRBV29-1 and TRBJ2-6; no clear D gene. The V end was cut by 4 bases, the J end by 0 bases, with 13 bases between. The CDR3 loop spans 16 amino acids. Germline-derived CDR1 and CDR2 are SQVTM and ANQGSEA. This chain's CDR3 is CSVGWSTSSGANVLTF. In nucleotides, the CDR3 is TGCAGCGTTGGATGGTCCACCAGCTCTGGGGCCAACGTCCTGACTTTC.

Only a few counts were recorded for this clone. DNA for the CDR3: TGCAGCGTCCTCCGGGCAGGGGACCAAGAGACCCAGTACTTC. Protein product: CSVLRAGDQETQYF. This chain joins TRBV29-1 and TRBJ2-5; TRBD1 is a possible D gene (6 bases). This CDR3 spans 14 amino acids. V was pared by 6 bases and J by 0 bases, with 14 bases between. CDR1 is SQVTM, CDR2 ANQGSEA, per germline.

This clone was picked up a small number of times. The chain links TRBV28 to TRBJ2-7; D possibly corresponds to TRBD2 (6 bases). Trimming took 6 bases from V and 4 from J, leaving 13 bases between them. This CDR3 contains 13 residues. Germline lookup yields CDR1 MDHEN and CDR2 SYDVKM. Written as DNA, the CDR3 is TGTGCCAGCAGGCCCCCGGCGGGGTACGAGCAGTACTTC. This sequence encodes CASRPPAGYEQYF.

This clone was counted a few times. The genes are TRBV29-1 and TRBJ1-2; possible D gene TRBD1, 5 bases. The germline V gene has CDR1 SQVTM and CDR2 ANQGSEA. Trimming cost V 7 bases and J 4 bases, with 19 bases left between them. The CDR3 is 14 amino acids. The CDR3 nucleotides are TGCAGCGCCCGTACGGGACGGGCTATCTATGGCTACACCTTC. The encoded protein is CSARTGRAIYGYTF. Using reference TRBV29-1 and TRBJ1-2 for the parts outside the CDR3, the full variable domain is SAVISQKPSRDICQRGTSLTIQCQVDSQVTMMFWYRQQPGQSLTLIATANQGSEATYESGFVIDKFPISRPNLTFSTLTVSNMSPEDSSIYLCSARTGRAIYGYTFGSGTRLTVV.

The chain links TRBV9 to TRBJ2-6; D is unclear. Trimming removed 3 bases at V and 3 bases at J, with 10 bases between. CDR3 size: 15 residues. Germline CDR1 is SGDLS and CDR2 is YYNGEE. CDR3 residues: CASSGHLGGANVLTF. The CDR3 bases are TGTGCCAGCAGCGGTCATTTAGGTGGGGCCAACGTCCTGACTTTC. Combining the CDR3 with reference TRBV9 and TRBJ2-6 gives the whole variable domain DSGVTQTPKHLITATGQRVTLRCSPRSGDLSVYWYQQSLDQGLQFLIQYYNGEERAKGNILERFSAQQFPDLHSELNLSSLELGDSALYFCASSGHLGGANVLTFGAGSRLTVL.

In its sample, this clone was seen a few times. The chain uses TRBV27 and TRBJ1-1; D gene uncertain. Germline V lookup: CDR1 MNHEY, CDR2 SMNVEV (reference sequence). V was clipped by 2 bases and J by 4 bases, with 11 bases between them. The CDR3 consists of 14 residues. The CDR3 spells CASSLQEGGTEAFF. Written as DNA, the CDR3 is TGTGCCAGCAGTTTACAGGAAGGAGGCACTGAAGCTTTCTTT.

The chain joins TRBV20-1 to TRBJ2-5; unclear D gene. This CDR3 contains 11 residues. Germline loops: CDR1 DFQATT, CDR2 SNEGSKA (reference sequence). V lost 4 bases to trimming and J lost 0 bases, with 3 bases between them. The CDR3 is CSANDQETQYF. CDR3 sequence (DNA): TGCAGTGCTAATGACCAAGAGACCCAGTACTTC.

The sample holds a few counts of this clone. The rearrangement links TRBV27 to TRBJ2-3, with D possibly matching TRBD2 (6 bases). Germline CDR1 and CDR2: MNHEY and SMNVEV (reference sequence). This CDR3 is built from 13 residues. Trimming took 6 bases from V and 10 from J, leaving 17 bases between them. This CDR3 reads CASSPGTARAQYF. CDR3 nucleotides: TGTGCCAGCAGCCCTGGGACTGCCAGGGCGCAGTATTTT.

V is TRBV5-1 and J is TRBJ2-5, with D tentatively TRBD2 (6 bases). The CDR3 is made up of 14 amino acids. The germline CDR1 and CDR2 sequences are SGHRS and YFSETQ. Trimming removed 5 bases from V and 1 base from J, with 12 bases in between. CDR3 residues: CASSRGNSQETQYF. CDR3 DNA sequence: TGCGCCAGCAGTCGCGGGAACAGCCAAGAGACCCAGTACTTC. Variable domain in full (rest from reference TRBV5-1 and TRBJ2-5): KAGVTQTPRYLIKTRGQQVTLSCSPISGHRSVSWYQQTPGQGLQFLFEYFSETQRNKGNFPGRFSGRQFSNSRSEMNVSTLELGDSALYLCASSRGNSQETQYFGPGTRLLVL.

This clone appeared a few times. The genes are TRBV7-2 and TRBJ2-7; D is possibly TRBD1 (5 bases). Germline V CDR1 and CDR2: SGHTA, FQGNSA. This CDR3 is built from 11 residues. Trimming took 6 bases from V and 6 from J, leaving 9 bases between them. The DNA of the CDR3 is TGTGCCAGCAGTCGACAGACCGAGCAGTACTTC. Encoded protein: CASSRQTEQYF.

The DNA for the CDR3 is TGTGCCAGCACCCTCGGGATGAACACTGAAGCTTTCTTT. Its translation is CASTLGMNTEAFF. This rearrangement joins TRBV7-2 to TRBJ1-1; D gene unclear. Germline V lookup: CDR1 SGHTA, CDR2 FQGNSA. There are 13 residues in the CDR3. Trimming stripped 7 bases from V and 0 bases from J, with 9 bases between.

The sample holds a few counts of this clone. The V and J genes are TRBV7-3 and TRBJ2-1; 12 positions agree with TRBD2. The CDR3 spans 18 residues. Per the germline V gene, CDR1 is SGHTA and CDR2 is FQGTGA. V lost 5 bases, J lost 5 bases, and 13 bases stayed unmatched. The CDR3 DNA follows: TGTGCCAGCAGCCCCCTCCCCGGACTAGCGGGATATCACAATGAGCAGTTCTTC. This gives the protein CASSPLPGLAGYHNEQFF.

This clone was recorded a few times. The V gene is TRBV12-5, the J gene TRBJ2-7; D may match TRBD1 or TRBD2 (5 bases each). V lost 7 bases and J lost 0, with 16 bases in between. The CDR3 sequence is 15 residues long. Germline CDR1 reads LGHNT; CDR2 reads FRNRAP. In nucleotides, the CDR3 is TGTGCTAGTGCCCCGGGACGTGCGATCTCCTACGAGCAGTACTTC. Amino acids: CASAPGRAISYEQYF. Looking up the rest from reference TRBV12-5 and TRBJ2-7 gives the full variable domain: DARVTQTPRHKVTEMGQEVTMRCQPILGHNTVFWYRQTMMQGLELLAYFRNRAPLDDSGMPKDRFSAEMPDATLATLKIQPSEPRDSAVYFCASAPGRAISYEQYFGPGTRLTVT.

The V and J genes are TRBV4-3 and TRBJ2-7; D assignment may be TRBD1 or TRBD2 (6 bases each). The CDR3 consists of 17 residues. Germline V gene data show CDR1 as LGHNA and CDR2 as YSLEER. Trimming stripped 4 bases from V and 5 bases from J, with 24 bases between. The CDR3 nucleotides are TGCGCCAGCAGCCGGAAAAGAGGAGGGGGTGATCTCCACGAGCAGTACTTC. Amino acid sequence: CASSRKRGGGDLHEQYF.

This clone occurred a few times. V usage is TRBV7-9 and J usage is TRBJ2-5; unclear D gene. Looked up from germline, CDR1 is SEHNR and CDR2 is FQNEAQ (reference sequence). This CDR3 spans 13 amino acids. The V end lost 7 bases, the J end lost 4 bases, and 13 bases lay between the germline ends. DNA of the CDR3: TGTGCCAGCATCATGGACCGAGGAGAGACCCAGTACTTC. It is translated as CASIMDRGETQYF.

The chain carries TRBV5-1 and TRBJ2-5, with TRBD2 matching over 8 bases. Germline lookup yields CDR1 SGHRS and CDR2 YFSETQ. There are 14 residues in the CDR3. The V gene end was trimmed by 4 bases and the J gene end by 7 bases; junction bases not matched to a gene: 9. CDR3 residues: CASSRPGRAATQYF. The CDR3 bases are TGCGCCAGCAGCCGGCCCGGGAGGGCGGCGACCCAGTACTTC.

The chain recombines TRBV25-1 with TRBJ1-2, with D perhaps TRBD1 (5 bases). Trimming stripped 3 bases from V and 4 bases from J, with 15 bases between. The CDR3 runs 15 residues. Germline loops: CDR1 MGHDK, CDR2 SYGVNS. CDR3 DNA: TGTGCCAGCAGTGATCTGACTGCCGGGGCCTATGGCTACACCTTC. It codes for CASSDLTAGAYGYTF.

The chain employs TRBV4-3 and TRBJ1-2, with D possibly being TRBD1 (5 bases). Per germline, CDR1 LGHNA and CDR2 YSLEER. Trimming cost V 0 bases and J 4 bases, with 12 bases left between them. The CDR3 sequence is 15 residues long. The CDR3 region is CASSQELAGPYGYTF. The DNA for the CDR3 is TGCGCCAGCAGCCAAGAGTTGGCGGGGCCCTATGGCTACACCTTC.